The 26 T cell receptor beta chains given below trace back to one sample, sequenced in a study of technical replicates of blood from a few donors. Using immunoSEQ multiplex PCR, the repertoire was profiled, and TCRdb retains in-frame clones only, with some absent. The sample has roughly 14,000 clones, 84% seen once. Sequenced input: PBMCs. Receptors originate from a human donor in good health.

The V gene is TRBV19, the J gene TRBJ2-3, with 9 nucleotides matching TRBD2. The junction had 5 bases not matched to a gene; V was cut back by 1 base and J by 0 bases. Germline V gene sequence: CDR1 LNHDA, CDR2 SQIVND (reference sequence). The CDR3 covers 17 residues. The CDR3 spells CASSIGASGTSTDTQYF. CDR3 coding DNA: TGTGCCAGTAGTATAGGGGCTAGCGGGACTAGCACAGATACGCAGTATTTT.

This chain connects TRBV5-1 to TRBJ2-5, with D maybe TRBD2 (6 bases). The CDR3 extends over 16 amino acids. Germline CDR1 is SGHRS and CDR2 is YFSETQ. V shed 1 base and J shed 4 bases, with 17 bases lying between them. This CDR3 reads CASSLSIEYGGETQYF. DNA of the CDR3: TGCGCCAGCAGCTTGTCGATTGAATACGGGGGAGAGACCCAGTACTTC. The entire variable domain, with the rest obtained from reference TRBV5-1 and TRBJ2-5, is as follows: KAGVTQTPRYLIKTRGQQVTLSCSPISGHRSVSWYQQTPGQGLQFLFEYFSETQRNKGNFPGRFSGRQFSNSRSEMNVSTLELGDSALYLCASSLSIEYGGETQYFGPGTRLLVL.

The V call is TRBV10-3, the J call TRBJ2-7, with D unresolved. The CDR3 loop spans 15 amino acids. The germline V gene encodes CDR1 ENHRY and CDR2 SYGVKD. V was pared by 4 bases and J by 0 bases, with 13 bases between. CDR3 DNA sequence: TGTGCCATCAGTGCGTCGACTGGAAGCTCCTACGAGCAGTACTTC. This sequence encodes CAISASTGSSYEQYF.

CDR3 in DNA: TGTGCCAGCAGCTTGTACCCGGGGGACACTGAAGCTTTCTTT. Protein: CASSLYPGDTEAFF. The V and J genes are TRBV5-4 and TRBJ1-1; D might be TRBD1 (5 bases). V lost 1 base and J 3 bases, leaving 10 bases between the germline ends. The CDR3 contains 14 residues. The germline V gene encodes CDR1 SGHNT and CDR2 YYREEE (reference sequence).

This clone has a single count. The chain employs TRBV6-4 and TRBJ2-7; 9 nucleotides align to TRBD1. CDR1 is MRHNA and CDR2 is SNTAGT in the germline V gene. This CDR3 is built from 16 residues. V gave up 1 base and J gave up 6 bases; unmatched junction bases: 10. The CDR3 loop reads CASSDWLGTGLPEQYF. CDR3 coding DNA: TGTGCCAGCAGTGACTGGCTGGGGACAGGGCTGCCCGAGCAGTACTTC.

The CDR3 bases are TGCAGCGCCTCCCTACTAGCGGGAGCCAAAAACATTCAGTACTTC. Translating it yields CSASLLAGAKNIQYF. The gene calls are TRBV29-1 and TRBJ2-4, with TRBD2 identical over 9 bases. Germline CDR1 reads SQVTM; CDR2 reads ANQGSEA. V shed 7 bases and J 0 bases; nucleotides not matched to a gene: 7. The CDR3 sequence is 15 residues long. The variable domain in full, completed from reference TRBV29-1 and TRBJ2-4, reads SAVISQKPSRDICQRGTSLTIQCQVDSQVTMMFWYRQQPGQSLTLIATANQGSEATYESGFVIDKFPISRPNLTFSTLTVSNMSPEDSSIYLCSASLLAGAKNIQYFGAGTRLSVL.

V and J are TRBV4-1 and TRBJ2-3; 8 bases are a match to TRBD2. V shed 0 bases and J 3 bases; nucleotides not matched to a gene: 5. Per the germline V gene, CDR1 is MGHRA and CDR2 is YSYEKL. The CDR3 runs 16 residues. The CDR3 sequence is CASSQDPGLETDTQYF. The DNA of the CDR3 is TGCGCCAGCAGCCAAGATCCGGGACTAGAAACAGATACGCAGTATTTT.

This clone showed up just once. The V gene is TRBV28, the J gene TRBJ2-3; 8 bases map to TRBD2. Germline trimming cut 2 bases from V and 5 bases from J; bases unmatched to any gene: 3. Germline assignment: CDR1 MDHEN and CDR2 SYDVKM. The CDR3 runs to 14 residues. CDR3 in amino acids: CASSLGAGVDTQYF. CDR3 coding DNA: TGTGCCAGCAGTTTAGGAGCGGGAGTAGATACGCAGTATTTT.

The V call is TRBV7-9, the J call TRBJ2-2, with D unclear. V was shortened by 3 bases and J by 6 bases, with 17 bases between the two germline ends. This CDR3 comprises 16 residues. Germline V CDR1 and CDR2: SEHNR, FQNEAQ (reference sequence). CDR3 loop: CASSFPVSGVSGELFF. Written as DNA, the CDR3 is TGTGCCAGCAGCTTCCCGGTATCAGGCGTCTCCGGGGAGCTGTTTTTT. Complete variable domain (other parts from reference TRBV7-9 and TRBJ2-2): DTGVSQNPRHKITKRGQNVTFRCDPISEHNRLYWYRQTLGQGPEFLTYFQNEAQLEKSRLLSDRFSAERPKGSFSTLEIQRTEQGDSAMYLCASSFPVSGVSGELFFGEGSRLTVL.

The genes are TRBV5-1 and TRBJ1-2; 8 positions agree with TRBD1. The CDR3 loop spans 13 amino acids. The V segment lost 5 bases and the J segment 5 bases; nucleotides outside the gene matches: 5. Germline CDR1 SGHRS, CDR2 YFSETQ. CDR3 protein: CASRPTGDYGYTF. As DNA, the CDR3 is TGCGCCAGCAGACCGACAGGGGATTATGGCTACACCTTC.

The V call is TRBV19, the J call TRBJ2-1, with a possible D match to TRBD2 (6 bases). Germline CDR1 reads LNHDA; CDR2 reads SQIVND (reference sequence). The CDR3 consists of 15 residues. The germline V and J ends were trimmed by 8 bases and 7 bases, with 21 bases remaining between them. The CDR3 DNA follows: TGTGCCAGTCGGGCACGGAGACTAGGAGAGAATGAGCAGTTCTTC. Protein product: CASRARRLGENEQFF.

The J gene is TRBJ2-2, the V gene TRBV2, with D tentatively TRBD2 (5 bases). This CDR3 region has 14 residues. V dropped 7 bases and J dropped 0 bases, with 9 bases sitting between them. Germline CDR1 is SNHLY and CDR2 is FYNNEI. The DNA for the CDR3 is TGTGCCAGCAAAGTGGGAGCGAACACCGGGGAGCTGTTTTTT. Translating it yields CASKVGANTGELFF.

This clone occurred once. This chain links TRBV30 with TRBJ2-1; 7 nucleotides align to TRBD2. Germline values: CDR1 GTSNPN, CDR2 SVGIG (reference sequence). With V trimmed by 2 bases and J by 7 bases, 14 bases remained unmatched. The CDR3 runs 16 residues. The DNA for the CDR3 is TGTGCCTGGAGTCCCCCCTTCGGCGGGAGTGTAAATGAGCAGTTCTTC. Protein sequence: CAWSPPFGGSVNEQFF.

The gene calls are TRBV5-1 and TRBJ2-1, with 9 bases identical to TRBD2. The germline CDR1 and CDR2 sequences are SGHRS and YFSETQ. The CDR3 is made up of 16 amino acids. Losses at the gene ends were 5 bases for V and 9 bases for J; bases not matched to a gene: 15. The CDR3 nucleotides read TGCGCCAGCAGTATTCTGGGCGGGAGGGCCGTTCTTGAGCAGTTCTTC. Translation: CASSILGGRAVLEQFF.

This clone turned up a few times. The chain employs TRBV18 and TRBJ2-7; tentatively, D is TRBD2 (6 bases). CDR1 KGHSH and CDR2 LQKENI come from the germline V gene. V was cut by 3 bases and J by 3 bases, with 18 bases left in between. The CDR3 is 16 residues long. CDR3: CASSPVVGTGYYEQYF. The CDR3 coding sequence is TGTGCCAGCTCACCCGTGGTTGGGACTGGTTACTACGAGCAGTACTTC.

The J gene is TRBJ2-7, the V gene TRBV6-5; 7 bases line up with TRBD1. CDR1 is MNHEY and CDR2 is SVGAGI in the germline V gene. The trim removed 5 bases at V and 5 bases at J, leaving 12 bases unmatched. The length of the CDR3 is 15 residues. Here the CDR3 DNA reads TGTGCCAGCAGTCCAACCAGGGCACAGGGGCACGAGCAGTACTTC. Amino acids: CASSPTRAQGHEQYF.

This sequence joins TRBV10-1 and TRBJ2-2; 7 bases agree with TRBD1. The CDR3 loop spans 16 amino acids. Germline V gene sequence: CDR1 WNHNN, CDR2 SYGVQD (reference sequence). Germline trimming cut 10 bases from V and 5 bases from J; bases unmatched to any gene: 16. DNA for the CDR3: TGCGCCAAATCACCCGGGACCCTCAGGGGGACCGGGGAGCTGTTTTTT. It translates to CAKSPGTLRGTGELFF.

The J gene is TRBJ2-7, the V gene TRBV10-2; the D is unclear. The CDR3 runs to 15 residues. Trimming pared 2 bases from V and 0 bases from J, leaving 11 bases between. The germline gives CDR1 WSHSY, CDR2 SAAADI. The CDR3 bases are TGCGCCAGCAGTGAGAGCGACCCGAGCTCCTACGAGCAGTACTTC. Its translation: CASSESDPSSYEQYF.

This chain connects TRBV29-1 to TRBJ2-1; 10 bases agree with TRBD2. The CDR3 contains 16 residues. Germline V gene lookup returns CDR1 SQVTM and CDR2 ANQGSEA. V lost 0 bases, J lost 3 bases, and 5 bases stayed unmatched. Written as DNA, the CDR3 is TGCAGCGTTGAAGAGGGGACTAGCGACAACTACAATGAGCAGTTCTTC. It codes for CSVEEGTSDNYNEQFF.

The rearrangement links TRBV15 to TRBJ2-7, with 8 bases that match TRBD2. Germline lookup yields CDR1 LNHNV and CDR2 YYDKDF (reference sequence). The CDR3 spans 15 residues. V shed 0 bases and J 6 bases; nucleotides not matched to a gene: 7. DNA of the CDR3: TGTGCCACCAGCAGAGATCGGGGGACTAGTTCCGAGCAGTACTTC. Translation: CATSRDRGTSSEQYF.

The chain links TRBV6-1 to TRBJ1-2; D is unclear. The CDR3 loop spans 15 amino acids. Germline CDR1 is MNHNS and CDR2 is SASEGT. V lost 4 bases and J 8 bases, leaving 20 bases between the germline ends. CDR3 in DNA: TGTGCCAGCAGTGTCTCCGGGTCCCACGGGGAGGGCTACACCTTC. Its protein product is CASSVSGSHGEGYTF.

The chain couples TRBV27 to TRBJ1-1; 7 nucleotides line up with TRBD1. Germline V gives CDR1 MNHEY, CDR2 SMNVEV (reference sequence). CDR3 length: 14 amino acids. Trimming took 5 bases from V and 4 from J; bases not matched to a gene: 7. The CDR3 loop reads CASSPNRGSTEAFF. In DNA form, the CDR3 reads TGTGCCAGCAGTCCGAACAGGGGTTCCACTGAAGCTTTCTTT.

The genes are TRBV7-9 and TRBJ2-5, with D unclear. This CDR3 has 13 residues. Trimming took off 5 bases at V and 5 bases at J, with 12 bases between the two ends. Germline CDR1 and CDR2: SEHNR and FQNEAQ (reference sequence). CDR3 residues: CASSQSPRETQYF. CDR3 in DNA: TGTGCCAGCAGCCAGAGCCCCAGGGAGACCCAGTACTTC.

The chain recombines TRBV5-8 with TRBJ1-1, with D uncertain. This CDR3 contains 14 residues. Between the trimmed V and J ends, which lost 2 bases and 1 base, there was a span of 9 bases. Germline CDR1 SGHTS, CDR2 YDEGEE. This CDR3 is CASSFEEGNTEAFF. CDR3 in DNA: TGTGCCAGCAGCTTTGAAGAGGGGAACACTGAAGCTTTCTTT.

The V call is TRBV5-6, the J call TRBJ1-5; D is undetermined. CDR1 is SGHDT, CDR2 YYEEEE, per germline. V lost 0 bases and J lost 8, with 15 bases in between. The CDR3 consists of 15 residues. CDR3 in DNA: TGTGCCAGCAGCTTGGGTCCGAGCCTCCCGAAGCCCCAGCATTTT. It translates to CASSLGPSLPKPQHF.

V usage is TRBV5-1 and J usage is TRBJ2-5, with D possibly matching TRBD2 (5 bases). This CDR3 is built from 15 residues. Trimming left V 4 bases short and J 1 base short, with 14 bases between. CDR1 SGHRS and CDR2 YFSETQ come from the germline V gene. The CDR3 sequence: CASSSGPGSQETQYF. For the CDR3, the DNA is TGCGCCAGCAGCAGCGGACCGGGAAGCCAAGAGACCCAGTACTTC.